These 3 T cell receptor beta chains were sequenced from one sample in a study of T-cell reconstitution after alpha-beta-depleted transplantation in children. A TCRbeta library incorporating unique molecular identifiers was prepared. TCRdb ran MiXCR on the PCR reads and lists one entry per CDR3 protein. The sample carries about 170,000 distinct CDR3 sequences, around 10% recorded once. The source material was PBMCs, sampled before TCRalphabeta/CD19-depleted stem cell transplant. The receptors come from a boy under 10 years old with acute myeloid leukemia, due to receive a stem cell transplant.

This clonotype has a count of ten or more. DNA for the CDR3: TGTGCCAGCAGCCAAGAGGGGGTGGTGGCAGCCGCCGGGGAGCTGTTTTTT. Protein sequence: CASSQEGVVAAAGELFF. V and J are TRBV3-1 and TRBJ2-2; the D call may be TRBD1 or TRBD2 (5 bases each). The V gene lost 0 bases and the J gene lost 6 bases, with 17 bases spanning the gap. This CDR3 has 17 amino acids. Germline-derived CDR1 and CDR2 are LGHDT and YNNKEL (reference sequence).

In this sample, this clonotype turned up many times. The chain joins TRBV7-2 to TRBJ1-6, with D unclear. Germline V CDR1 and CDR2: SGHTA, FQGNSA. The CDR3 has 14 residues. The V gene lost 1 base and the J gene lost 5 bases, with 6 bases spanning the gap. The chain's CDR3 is CASSLELNNSPLHF. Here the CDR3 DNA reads TGTGCCAGCAGCTTAGAACTGAATAATTCACCCCTCCACTTT.

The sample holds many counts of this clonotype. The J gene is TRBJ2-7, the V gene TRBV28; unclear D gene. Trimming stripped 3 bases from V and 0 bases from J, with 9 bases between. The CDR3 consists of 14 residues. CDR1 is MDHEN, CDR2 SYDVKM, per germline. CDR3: CASSFLGSSYEQYF. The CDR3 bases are TGTGCCAGCAGTTTTTTAGGATCCTCCTACGAGCAGTACTTC.